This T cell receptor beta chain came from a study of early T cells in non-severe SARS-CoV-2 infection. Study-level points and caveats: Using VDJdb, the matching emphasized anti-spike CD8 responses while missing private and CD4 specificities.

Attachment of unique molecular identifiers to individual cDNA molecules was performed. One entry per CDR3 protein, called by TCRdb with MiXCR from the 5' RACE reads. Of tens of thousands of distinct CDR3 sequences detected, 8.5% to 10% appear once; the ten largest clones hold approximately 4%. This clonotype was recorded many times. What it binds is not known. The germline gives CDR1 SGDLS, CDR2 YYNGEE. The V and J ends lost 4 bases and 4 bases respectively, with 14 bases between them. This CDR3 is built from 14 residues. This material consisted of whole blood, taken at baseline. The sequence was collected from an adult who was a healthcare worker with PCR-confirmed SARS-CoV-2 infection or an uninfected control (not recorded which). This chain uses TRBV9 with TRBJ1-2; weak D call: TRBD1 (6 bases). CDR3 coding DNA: TGTGCCAGCAGCCCACGGACAGATGTCTATGGCTACACCTTC. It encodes CASSPRTDVYGYTF.